These 27 T cell receptor beta chains share one sample of origin, sequenced in a study of cytomegalovirus exposure and HLA in healthy donors. Vbeta (60) and Jbeta (13) primers were used in the PCR. The assay was immunoSEQ multiplex PCR, and TCRdb's table has in-frame clones only and misses some. This sample has some 170,000 clones; roughly 80% occur once, and the top ten carry 2.9%. The sequenced sample was PBMCs. These receptors all come from a female donor in good health and CMV-seronegative.

This chain connects TRBV9 to TRBJ2-3; D is possibly TRBD1 (5 bases). Per germline, CDR1 SGDLS and CDR2 YYNGEE. V was clipped by 0 bases and J by 0 bases, with 8 bases between them. The CDR3 has 15 amino acids. DNA for the CDR3: TGTGCCAGCAGCGTAGGGTCAGGGAGCACAGATACGCAGTATTTT. Its translation: CASSVGSGSTDTQYF.

The chain carries TRBV6-5 and TRBJ1-1; tentative D call: TRBD1 (6 bases). CDR1 is MNHEY and CDR2 is SVGAGI in the germline V gene. This CDR3 has 14 residues. The V gene lost 5 bases and the J gene lost 1 base, with 11 bases spanning the gap. CDR3 amino acids: CASSTGLGNTEAFF. CDR3 in DNA: TGTGCCAGCAGTACAGGGTTGGGGAACACTGAAGCTTTCTTT.

Regarding this clone: The sample has other DNA sequences that encode this CDR3 too. DNA for the CDR3: TGTGCCAGCAGCTTAGCCCTAGCGGGTTCCTACAATGAGCAGTTCTTC. Encoded protein: CASSLALAGSYNEQFF. The chain recombines TRBV7-9 with TRBJ2-1, with 8 bases lining up with TRBD2. The CDR3 is 16 residues long. J lost 1 base, V lost 0 bases, and 2 bases had no gene match. Per germline, CDR1 SEHNR and CDR2 FQNEAQ (reference sequence).

This rearrangement joins TRBV4-2 to TRBJ2-7, with D maybe TRBD1 (6 bases). There are 15 residues in the CDR3. V lost 4 bases and J 3 bases, leaving 16 bases between the germline ends. Per the germline V gene, CDR1 is LGHNA and CDR2 is YNFKEQ. The CDR3: CASSLEDSSYYEQYF. Here the CDR3 DNA reads TGTGCCAGCAGCCTAGAGGACAGCTCCTACTACGAGCAGTACTTC.

Concerning this clone: Other DNA sequences within the sample encode an identical CDR3. This chain joins TRBV28 and TRBJ2-7; perhaps TRBD2 as D (6 bases). This CDR3 comprises 17 residues. The V and J ends lost 7 bases and 7 bases respectively, with 29 bases between them. CDR1 is MDHEN, CDR2 SYDVKM, per germline. CDR3 nucleotides: TGTGCCAGCACCTCCCCCGGGGCCAGGGCGACTGCGGGGGAGCAGTACTTC. Translated, it gives CASTSPGARATAGEQYF.

The chain combines TRBV4-1 with TRBJ1-3; 7 bases line up with TRBD1. V shed 1 base, J shed 2 bases, and the junction held 11 bases outside the gene matches. CDR3 length equals 18 residues. Germline CDR1 and CDR2: MGHRA and YSYEKL. CDR3 in amino acids: CASSQGSGIDRAGNTIYF. In DNA, the CDR3 is TGCGCCAGCAGCCAAGGGTCCGGAATCGACAGGGCTGGAAACACCATATATTTT.

The rearrangement uses TRBV9 and TRBJ1-2, with 7 bases identical to TRBD1. Trimming cost V 4 bases and J 0 bases; bases outside gene matches: 9. Germline CDR1 reads SGDLS; CDR2 reads YYNGEE. The CDR3 length is 16 residues. In nucleotides, the CDR3 is TGTGCCAGCAGCTTCAACAGGGGTATAGCTAACTATGGCTACACCTTC. Its protein is CASSFNRGIANYGYTF.

Comments on this clone: Other DNA sequences in this specimen translate into the identical CDR3. The chain carries TRBV27 and TRBJ1-5; 7 positions agree with TRBD1. The CDR3 runs 14 residues. V was clipped by 5 bases and J by 2 bases; unmatched bases: 3. Germline V lookup: CDR1 MNHEY, CDR2 SMNVEV (reference sequence). Here the CDR3 reads CASSPGTGNQPQHF. The CDR3 bases are TGTGCCAGCAGTCCCGGGACAGGCAATCAGCCCCAGCATTTT.

The rearrangement joins TRBV18 to TRBJ2-5, with D tentatively TRBD2 (5 bases). V was shortened by 6 bases and J by 2 bases, with 10 bases between the two germline ends. Germline CDR1 KGHSH, CDR2 LQKENI. The CDR3 has 13 residues. The CDR3: CASSLDWQETQYF. In DNA, the CDR3 is TGTGCCAGCTCCCTGGACTGGCAAGAGACCCAGTACTTC.

J is TRBJ1-1 and V is TRBV5-1; D remains unclear. The CDR3 is 17 residues long. CDR1 is SGHRS, CDR2 YFSETQ, per germline. The germline V and J ends were trimmed by 4 bases and 0 bases, with 19 bases remaining between them. As DNA, the CDR3 is TGCGCCAGCAGCCTCCAAGCCGCCCAATCCATGAACACTGAAGCTTTCTTT. As protein: CASSLQAAQSMNTEAFF.

The chain combines TRBV29-1 with TRBJ1-1; 8 positions match TRBD1. The CDR3 covers 14 residues. The V gene end was trimmed by 7 bases and the J gene end by 1 base; junction bases not matched to a gene: 8. Germline lookup yields CDR1 SQVTM and CDR2 ANQGSEA. CDR3 sequence reads: CSASGGKRNTEAFF. Written as DNA, the CDR3 is TGCAGCGCCTCAGGGGGCAAGCGGAACACTGAAGCTTTCTTT.

The J gene is TRBJ2-1, the V gene TRBV13; 9 nucleotides match TRBD2. V was pared by 3 bases and J by 3 bases, with 9 bases of the junction left unmatched. The germline gives CDR1 PRHDT, CDR2 FYEKMQ (reference sequence). The CDR3 consists of 17 residues. The CDR3 protein is CASSFGTSPTVYNEQFF. The CDR3 coding sequence is TGTGCCAGCAGCTTCGGGACTAGCCCTACCGTCTACAATGAGCAGTTCTTC.

This clone was seen once. CDR3 nucleotides: TGTGCCAGCAGTTACGGGGGGAATAGCAATCAGCCCCAGCATTTT. Translation: CASSYGGNSNQPQHF. The chain has TRBV6-6 and TRBJ1-5; a possible D gene is TRBD1 (5 bases). The CDR3 length is 15 residues. Trimming took off 2 bases at V and 0 bases at J, with 8 bases between the two ends. In germline, CDR1 is MNHNY, CDR2 SVGAGI (reference sequence).

This chain connects TRBV7-8 to TRBJ2-5; 16 nucleotides line up with TRBD2. J lost 6 bases, V lost 5 bases, and 9 bases had no gene match. The length of the CDR3 is 17 residues. Germline V gene sequence: CDR1 SGHVS, CDR2 FQNEAQ. CDR3 bases: TGTGCCAGCAGCCAGGGACTAGCGGGAGGGCCCGCAAAGACCCAGTACTTC. Translated: CASSQGLAGGPAKTQYF.

This clone was detected once. The rearrangement joins TRBV7-6 to TRBJ2-2; D is uncertain. CDR3 size: 14 residues. V was trimmed by 5 bases and J by 4 bases, leaving 11 bases between them. The germline V gene has CDR1 SGHVS and CDR2 FNYEAQ. Written as DNA, the CDR3 is TGTGCCAGCAGCCCACCCGCCGGCACCGGGGAGCTGTTTTTT. This encodes CASSPPAGTGELFF.

In this sample, this clone turned up a few times. The chain uses TRBV5-1 and TRBJ2-1; 9 bases agree with TRBD2. Germline V CDR1 and CDR2: SGHRS, YFSETQ. With V trimmed by 0 bases and J by 0 bases, 7 bases remained unmatched. The CDR3 runs 18 residues. The DNA for the CDR3 is TGCGCCAGCAGCTTGGAAGCGGGGGGTATGAGCTCCTACAATGAGCAGTTCTTC. Amino acids: CASSLEAGGMSSYNEQFF.

This chain uses TRBV19 with TRBJ2-3; 12 bases are a match to TRBD2. The CDR3 is 16 amino acids. V gave up 4 bases and J gave up 2 bases; unmatched junction bases: 4. The germline V gene has CDR1 LNHDA and CDR2 SQIVND (reference sequence). CDR3 sequence reads: CASSTPSGGVTDTQYF. In DNA, the CDR3 is TGTGCCAGTAGTACTCCTAGCGGGGGGGTCACAGATACGCAGTATTTT. Supplemented by reference TRBV19 and TRBJ2-3, the full variable domain reads DGGITQSPKYLFRKEGQNVTLSCEQNLNHDAMYWYRQDPGQGLRLIYYSQIVNDFQKGDIAEGYSVSREKKESFPLTVTSAQKNPTAFYLCASSTPSGGVTDTQYFGPGTRLTVL.

The chain employs TRBV4-1 and TRBJ2-1, with 12 bases aligning to TRBD1. Germline CDR1 and CDR2: MGHRA and YSYEKL. This CDR3 comprises 16 residues. The junction had 9 bases not matched to a gene; V was cut back by 3 bases and J by 9 bases. The CDR3 here is CASSHLGQGARIEQFF. The CDR3 DNA reads TGCGCCAGCAGCCACCTGGGACAGGGGGCGCGAATTGAGCAGTTCTTC.

On this clone itself: A read error may produce the germline difference seen at one junction end. The chain couples TRBV7-7 to TRBJ2-2; 14 nucleotides line up with TRBD2. From germline, CDR1 is SSHAT and CDR2 FNYEAQ (reference sequence). The CDR3 covers 16 residues. Here the CDR3 DNA reads TGTGCTAGCAGCCCGGGGACTAGCGGGAGAAACGGGGAGCTGTTTTTT. This encodes CASSPGTSGRNGELFF. The whole variable domain, filled in from reference TRBV7-7 and TRBJ2-2, reads GAGVSQSPRYKVTKRGQDVTLRCDPISSHATLYWYQQALGQGPEFLTYFNYEAQPDKSGLPSDRFSAERPEGSISTLTIQRTEQRDSAMYRCASSPGTSGRNGELFFGEGSRLTVL.

The gene calls are TRBV15 and TRBJ1-4, with 9 positions matching TRBD1. The V segment lost 3 bases and the J segment 5 bases; nucleotides outside the gene matches: 4. The V gene's germline CDR1 is LNHNV and CDR2 YYDKDF (reference sequence). The CDR3 has 15 amino acids. The CDR3 coding sequence is TGTGCCACCAGCAGGACCGGGACAGGGAATGAAAAACTGTTTTTT. Translation: CATSRTGTGNEKLFF. Looking up the rest from reference TRBV15 and TRBJ1-4 gives the full variable domain: DAMVIQNPRYQVTQFGKPVTLSCSQTLNHNVMYWYQQKSSQAPKLLFHYYDKDFNNEADTPDNFQSRRPNTSFCFLDIRSPGLGDTAMYLCATSRTGTGNEKLFFGSGTQLSVL.

The rearrangement joins TRBV9 to TRBJ1-2; D possibly corresponds to TRBD1 (6 bases). Trimming stripped 4 bases from V and 8 bases from J, with 15 bases between. CDR3 length: 13 residues. The V gene's germline CDR1 is SGDLS and CDR2 YYNGEE. CDR3 sequence (DNA): TGTGCCAGCAGCCCAGGGGAGGGTTCCGGCTACACCTTC. Translating gives CASSPGEGSGYTF.

The J gene is TRBJ2-7, the V gene TRBV7-2; 7 bases are shared with TRBD2. With 4 bases clipped from V and 0 bases from J, the junction kept 3 bases outside the gene matches. The germline V gene has CDR1 SGHTA and CDR2 FQGNSA. This CDR3 comprises 14 residues. In DNA form, the CDR3 reads TGTGCCAGCAGCTCCGGACTAGGCTCCTACGAGCAGTACTTC. It yields the protein CASSSGLGSYEQYF.

The chain recombines TRBV6-1 with TRBJ1-1, with TRBD1 identical over 10 bases. With V trimmed by 6 bases and J by 0 bases, 4 bases remained unmatched. This CDR3 contains 15 residues. CDR1 and CDR2 from the germline V gene are MNHNS and SASEGT. CDR3 bases: TGTGCCAGCAGAGACAGGGGGCATCTGAACACTGAAGCTTTCTTT. As protein: CASRDRGHLNTEAFF.

The chain carries TRBV5-6 and TRBJ1-2; no clear D. The CDR3 extends over 14 amino acids. V was shortened by 4 bases and J by 4 bases, with 14 bases between the two germline ends. CDR1 is SGHDT, CDR2 YYEEEE, per germline. CDR3 protein: CASSQPFEAYGYTF. As DNA, the CDR3 is TGTGCCAGCAGCCAACCTTTCGAGGCCTATGGCTACACCTTC.

This clone occurred once. The rearrangement links TRBV7-6 to TRBJ1-4; D gene unclear. Germline values: CDR1 SGHVS, CDR2 FNYEAQ. Trimming took off 0 bases at V and 9 bases at J, with 2 bases between the two ends. The CDR3 spans 11 residues. The CDR3 sequence is CASSLAKKLFF. Written as DNA, the CDR3 is TGTGCCAGCAGCTTAGCCAAAAAACTGTTTTTT. The full variable domain, with the rest looked up from reference TRBV7-6 and TRBJ1-4, is GAGVSQSPRYKVTKRGQDVALRCDPISGHVSLYWYRQALGQGPEFLTYFNYEAQQDKSGLPNDRFSAERPEGSISTLTIQRTEQRDSAMYRCASSLAKKLFFGSGTQLSVL.

The CDR3 region has the DNA TGTGCCAGCAGCCCAAAGCGGGTCCAGCCCCAAGAGACCCAGTACTTC. This gives the protein CASSPKRVQPQETQYF. The rearrangement uses TRBV7-8 and TRBJ2-5, with D perhaps TRBD2 (6 bases). The CDR3 contains 16 residues. V was trimmed by 5 bases and J by 1 base, leaving 17 bases between them. CDR1 is SGHVS, CDR2 FQNEAQ, per germline.

V and J are TRBV6-1 and TRBJ2-1; 11 bases line up with TRBD2. The CDR3 consists of 15 residues. V was clipped by 6 bases and J by 9 bases; unmatched bases: 10. Germline CDR1 and CDR2: MNHNS and SASEGT. The CDR3 sequence is CASSAVAGGPLEQFF. CDR3 nucleotides: TGTGCCAGCAGCGCCGTAGCGGGGGGGCCCCTTGAGCAGTTCTTC.